Listed here is a single T cell receptor beta chain. Its specificity is not known. This entry belongs to a study of shared clonotypes between healthy human individuals. Study-level information: Used for every donor were three CD4 naive, three CD4 memory, two CD8 naive and one CD8 memory plate.

Findings of the study overall: Rarefaction indicated that sorted-subset sequencing remained incomplete although depth was large. Against clonotypes common to all four donors, non-shared ones had lower generation probabilities.

TCRdb's copy holds only in-frame clones and misses some; the assay was immunoSEQ multiplex PCR. The sample carries fewer than 1.4 million clones, about 84% recorded once. Naive CD45RA+ and memory CD45RA-negative subsets were split from CD4+ cells. Germline V gene data show CDR1 as SGHTA and CDR2 as FQGNSA. This CDR3 is 18 amino acids long. Trimming cost V 2 bases and J 4 bases; bases outside gene matches: 10. The TCR originated in a man aged 18 to 30 in good health. Some clones in this sample may be carry-over from other donors' samples. The genes are TRBV7-2 and TRBJ2-2, with TRBD2 matching 10 bases. The source material was memory CD4+ T cells from PBMCs. The sample's subset: CD45RA-negative fraction. CDR3 bases: TGTGCCAGCAGCTTAAAACCCAGCGGGAGGGCCGGCACCGGGGAGCTGTTTTTT. Translation: CASSLKPSGRAGTGELFF.